The following is a T cell receptor beta chain sequence with its context. This record comes from a study of blood T cell repertoires in COVID-19. As for the study in general: There were acute and convalescent COVID-19 samples, and they came from the United States, Italy and Spain. Sample material is recorded as cDNA or gDNA derived from T cells, B-cell-depleted T cells, or PBMCs.

The data were produced by immunoSEQ multiplex PCR, yet TCRdb's version contains in-frame clones alone and is incomplete. The sample has nearly 25,000 clones, roughly 80% seen once. Germline assignment: CDR1 LGHDT and CDR2 YNNKEL (reference sequence). This CDR3 has 18 residues. The V segment lost 3 bases and the J segment 4 bases; nucleotides outside the gene matches: 13. This sequence originates from a human donor in a cohort sampled during active COVID-19. The V gene is TRBV3-1 (or the pseudogene TRBV3-2), the J gene TRBJ2-3, with 10 bases fitting TRBD2. Sequencing was carried out using peripheral blood. The CDR3 loop is CASSQRLAGVSRADTQYF. Here the CDR3 DNA reads TGTGCCAGCAGCCAGCGCCTAGCGGGAGTAAGCAGGGCAGATACGCAGTATTTT.